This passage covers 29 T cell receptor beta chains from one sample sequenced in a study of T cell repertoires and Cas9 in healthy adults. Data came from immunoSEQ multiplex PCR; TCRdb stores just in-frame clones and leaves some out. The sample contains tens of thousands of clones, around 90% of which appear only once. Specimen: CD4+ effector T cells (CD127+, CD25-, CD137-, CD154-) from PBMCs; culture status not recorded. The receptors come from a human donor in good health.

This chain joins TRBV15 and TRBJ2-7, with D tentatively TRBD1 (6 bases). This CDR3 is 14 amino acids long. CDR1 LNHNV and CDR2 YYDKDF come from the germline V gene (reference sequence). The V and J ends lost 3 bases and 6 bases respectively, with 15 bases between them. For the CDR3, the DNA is TGTGCCACCAGCAGTGGGACAACTATCCGCGAGCAGTACTTC. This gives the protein CATSSGTTIREQYF.

The CDR3 spells CASSMGQGRTDTQYF. In nucleotides, the CDR3 is TGTGCCAGCAGCATGGGACAGGGGCGCACAGATACGCAGTATTTT. J is TRBJ2-3 and V is TRBV6-5; TRBD1 matches at 10 bases. The germline CDR1 and CDR2 sequences are MNHEY and SVGAGI. J gave up 1 base and V 6 bases, and 4 bases lay outside the gene matches. The CDR3 runs 15 residues.

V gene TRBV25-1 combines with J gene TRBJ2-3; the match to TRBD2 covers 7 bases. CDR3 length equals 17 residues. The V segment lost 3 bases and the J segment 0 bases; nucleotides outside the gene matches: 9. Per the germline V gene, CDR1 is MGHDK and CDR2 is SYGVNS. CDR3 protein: CASSDFLGGVSTDTQYF. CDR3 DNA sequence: TGTGCCAGCAGTGACTTCCTGGGGGGGGTTAGCACAGATACGCAGTATTTT.

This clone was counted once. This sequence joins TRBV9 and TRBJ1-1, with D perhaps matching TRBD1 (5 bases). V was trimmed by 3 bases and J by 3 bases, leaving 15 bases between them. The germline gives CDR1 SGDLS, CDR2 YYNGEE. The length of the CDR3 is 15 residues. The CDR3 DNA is TGTGCCAGCAGCGGGGGGAGGTGGCAGGACACTGAAGCTTTCTTT. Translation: CASSGGRWQDTEAFF.

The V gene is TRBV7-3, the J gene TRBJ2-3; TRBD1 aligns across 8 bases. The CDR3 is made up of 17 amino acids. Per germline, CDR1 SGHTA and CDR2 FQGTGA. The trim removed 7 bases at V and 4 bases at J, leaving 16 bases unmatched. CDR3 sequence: CASTTLESVQGADTQYF. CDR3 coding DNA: TGTGCCAGCACCACGCTTGAATCTGTACAGGGGGCAGATACGCAGTATTTT.

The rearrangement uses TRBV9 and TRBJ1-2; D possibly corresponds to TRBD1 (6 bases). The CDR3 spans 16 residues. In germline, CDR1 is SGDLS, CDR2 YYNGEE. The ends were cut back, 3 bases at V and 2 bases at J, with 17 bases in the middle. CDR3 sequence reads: CASSAGDGTSNYGYTF. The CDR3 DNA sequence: TGTGCCAGCAGCGCCGGTGATGGGACATCAAACTATGGCTACACCTTC. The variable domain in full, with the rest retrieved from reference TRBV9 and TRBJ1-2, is DSGVTQTPKHLITATGQRVTLRCSPRSGDLSVYWYQQSLDQGLQFLIQYYNGEERAKGNILERFSAQQFPDLHSELNLSSLELGDSALYFCASSAGDGTSNYGYTFGSGTRLTVV.

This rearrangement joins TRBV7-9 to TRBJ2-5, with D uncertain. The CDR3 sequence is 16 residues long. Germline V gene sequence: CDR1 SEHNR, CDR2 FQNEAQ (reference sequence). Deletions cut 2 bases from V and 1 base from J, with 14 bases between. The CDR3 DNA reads TGTGCCAGCAGCTTACGTCGTCTGGCGGTCCAAGAGACCCAGTACTTC. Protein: CASSLRRLAVQETQYF.

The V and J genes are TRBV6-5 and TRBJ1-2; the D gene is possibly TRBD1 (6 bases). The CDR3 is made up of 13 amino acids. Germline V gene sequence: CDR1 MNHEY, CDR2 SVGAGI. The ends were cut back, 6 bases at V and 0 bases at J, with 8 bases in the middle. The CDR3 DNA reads TGTGCCAGCAGCAGGGGCGCTAACTATGGCTACACCTTC. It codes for CASSRGANYGYTF.

DNA of the CDR3: TGTGCCAGCAGCTCCGCCCGGGACAGGGTCACAGATACGCAGTATTTT. Protein product: CASSSARDRVTDTQYF. The J gene is TRBJ2-3, the V gene TRBV5-4; 9 nucleotides align to TRBD1. The J segment lost 2 bases and the V segment lost 3 bases, leaving 7 bases of the junction unmatched. CDR3 length: 16 amino acids. Germline CDR1 is SGHNT and CDR2 is YYREEE (reference sequence).

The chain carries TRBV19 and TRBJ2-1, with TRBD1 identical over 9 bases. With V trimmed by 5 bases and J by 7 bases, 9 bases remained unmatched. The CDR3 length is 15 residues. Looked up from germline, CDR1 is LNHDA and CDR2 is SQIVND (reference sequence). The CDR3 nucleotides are TGTGCCAGTAGTCCCGGACAGGGGAGGAGGAATGAGCAGTTCTTC. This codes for CASSPGQGRRNEQFF.

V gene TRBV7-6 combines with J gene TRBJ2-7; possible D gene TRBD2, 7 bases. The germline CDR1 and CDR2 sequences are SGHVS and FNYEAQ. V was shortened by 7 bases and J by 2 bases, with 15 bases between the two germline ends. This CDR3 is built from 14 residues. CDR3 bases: TGTGCCAGCAACGCTCGGGGGGCCCCCTACGAGCAGTACTTC. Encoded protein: CASNARGAPYEQYF. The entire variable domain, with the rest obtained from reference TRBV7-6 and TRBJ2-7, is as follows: GAGVSQSPRYKVTKRGQDVALRCDPISGHVSLYWYRQALGQGPEFLTYFNYEAQQDKSGLPNDRFSAERPEGSISTLTIQRTEQRDSAMYRCASNARGAPYEQYFGPGTRLTVT.

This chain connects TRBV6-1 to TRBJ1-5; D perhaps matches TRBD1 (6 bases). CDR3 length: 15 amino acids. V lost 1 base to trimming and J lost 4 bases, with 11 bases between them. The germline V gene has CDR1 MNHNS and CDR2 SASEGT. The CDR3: CASSEGLQGNQPQHF. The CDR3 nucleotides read TGTGCCAGCAGTGAAGGGCTCCAGGGGAATCAGCCCCAGCATTTT.

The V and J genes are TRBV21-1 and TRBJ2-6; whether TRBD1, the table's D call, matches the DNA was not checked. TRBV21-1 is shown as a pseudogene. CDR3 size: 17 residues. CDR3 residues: CASSKAKGVSGANVLTF. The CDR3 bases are TGTGCCAGCAGCAAAGCTAAAGGGGTGTCTGGGGCCAACGTCCTGACTTTC.

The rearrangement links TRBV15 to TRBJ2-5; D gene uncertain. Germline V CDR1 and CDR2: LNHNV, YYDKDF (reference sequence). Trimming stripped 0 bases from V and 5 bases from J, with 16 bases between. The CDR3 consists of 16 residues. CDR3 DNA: TGTGCCACCAGCAGAGATTATTCAGGAGATCTGGAGACCCAGTACTTC. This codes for CATSRDYSGDLETQYF.

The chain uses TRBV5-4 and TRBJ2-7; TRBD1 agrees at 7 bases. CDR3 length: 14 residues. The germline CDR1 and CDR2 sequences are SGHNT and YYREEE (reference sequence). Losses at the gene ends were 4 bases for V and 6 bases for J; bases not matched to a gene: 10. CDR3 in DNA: TGTGCCAGCAGCCCTGACAGGGTGTCGTTCGAGCAGTACGTC. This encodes CASSPDRVSFEQYV.

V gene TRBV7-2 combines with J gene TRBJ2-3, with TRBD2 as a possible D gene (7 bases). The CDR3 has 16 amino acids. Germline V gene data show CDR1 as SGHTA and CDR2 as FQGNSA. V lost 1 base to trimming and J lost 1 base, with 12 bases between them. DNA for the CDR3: TGTGCCAGCAGCTTAGTCGGGGGGCCGGGCACAGATACGCAGTATTTT. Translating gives CASSLVGGPGTDTQYF.

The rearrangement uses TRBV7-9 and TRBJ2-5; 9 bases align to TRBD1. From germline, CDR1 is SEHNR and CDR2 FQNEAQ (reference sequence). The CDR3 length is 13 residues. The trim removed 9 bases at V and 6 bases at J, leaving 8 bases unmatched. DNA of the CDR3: TGTGCCAGTACAGGGGGCGCAGGACAGACCCAGTACTTC. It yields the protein CASTGGAGQTQYF.

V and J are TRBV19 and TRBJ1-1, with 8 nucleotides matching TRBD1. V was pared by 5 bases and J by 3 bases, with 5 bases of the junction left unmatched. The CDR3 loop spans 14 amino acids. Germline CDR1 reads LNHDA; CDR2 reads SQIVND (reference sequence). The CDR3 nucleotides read TGTGCCAGTAGTCCAGGGGGCTGGGACACTGAAGCTTTCTTT. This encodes CASSPGGWDTEAFF. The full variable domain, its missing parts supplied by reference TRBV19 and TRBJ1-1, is DGGITQSPKYLFRKEGQNVTLSCEQNLNHDAMYWYRQDPGQGLRLIYYSQIVNDFQKGDIAEGYSVSREKKESFPLTVTSAQKNPTAFYLCASSPGGWDTEAFFGQGTRLTVV.

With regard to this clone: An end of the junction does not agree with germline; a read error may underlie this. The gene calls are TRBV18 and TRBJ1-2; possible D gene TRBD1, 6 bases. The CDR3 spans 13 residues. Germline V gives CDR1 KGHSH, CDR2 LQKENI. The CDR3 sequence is CASSPQGNYGYTF. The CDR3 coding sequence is TGTGCCAGCTCTCCACAGGGAAACTATGGCTACACCTTC.

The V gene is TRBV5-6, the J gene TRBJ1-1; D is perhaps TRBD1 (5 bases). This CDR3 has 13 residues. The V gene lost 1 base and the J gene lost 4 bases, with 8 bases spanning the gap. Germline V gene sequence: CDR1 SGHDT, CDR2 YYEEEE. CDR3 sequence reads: CASSLTGGTEAFF. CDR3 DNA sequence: TGTGCCAGCAGCTTGACGGGGGGCACTGAAGCTTTCTTT.

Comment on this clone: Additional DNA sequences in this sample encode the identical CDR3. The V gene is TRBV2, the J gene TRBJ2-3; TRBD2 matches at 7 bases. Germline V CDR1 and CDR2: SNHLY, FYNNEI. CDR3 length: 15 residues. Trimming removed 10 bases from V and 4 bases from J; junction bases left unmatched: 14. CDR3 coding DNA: TGTGCCACCACACCACTAGCGTCTATCTCAGATACGCAGTATTTT. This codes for CATTPLASISDTQYF.

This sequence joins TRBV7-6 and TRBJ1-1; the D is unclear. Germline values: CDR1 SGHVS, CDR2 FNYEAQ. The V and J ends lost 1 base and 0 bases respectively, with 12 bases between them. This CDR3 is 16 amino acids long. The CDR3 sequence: CASSLVGGTMNTEAFF. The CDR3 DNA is TGTGCCAGCAGCTTAGTCGGCGGAACCATGAACACTGAAGCTTTCTTT.

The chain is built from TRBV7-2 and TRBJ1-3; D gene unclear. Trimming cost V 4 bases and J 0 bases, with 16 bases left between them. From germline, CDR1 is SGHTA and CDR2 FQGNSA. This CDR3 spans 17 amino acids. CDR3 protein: CASSSSSGRYSGNTIYF. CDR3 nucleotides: TGTGCCAGCAGCTCCTCGAGTGGGCGGTACTCTGGAAACACCATATATTTT.

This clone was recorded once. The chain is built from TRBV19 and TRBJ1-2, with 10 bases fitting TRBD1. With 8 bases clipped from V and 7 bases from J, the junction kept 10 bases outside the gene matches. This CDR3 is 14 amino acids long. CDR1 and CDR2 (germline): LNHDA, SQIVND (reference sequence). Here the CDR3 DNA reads TGTGCCAGTTCTCGGGACAGGGGTATGGCTGGCTACACCTTC. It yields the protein CASSRDRGMAGYTF.

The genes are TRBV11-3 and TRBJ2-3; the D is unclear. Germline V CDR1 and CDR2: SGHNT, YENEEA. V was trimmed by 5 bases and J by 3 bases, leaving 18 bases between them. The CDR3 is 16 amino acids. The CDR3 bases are TGTGCCAGCAGCCGCCATGACACTGGTCCAACAGATACGCAGTATTTT. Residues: CASSRHDTGPTDTQYF.

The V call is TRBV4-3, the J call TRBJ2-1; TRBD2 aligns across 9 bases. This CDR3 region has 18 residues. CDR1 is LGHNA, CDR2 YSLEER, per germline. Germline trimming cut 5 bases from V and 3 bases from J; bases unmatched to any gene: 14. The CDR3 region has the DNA TGCGCCAGCAGCATCAAAAGGCGTAGCGGGAGACTCTACAATGAGCAGTTCTTC. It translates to CASSIKRRSGRLYNEQFF.

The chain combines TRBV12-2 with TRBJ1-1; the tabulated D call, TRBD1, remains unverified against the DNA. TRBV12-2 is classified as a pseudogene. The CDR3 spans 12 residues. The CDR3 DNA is TGTGCAAGTCGCACCAGGGGATTTGAAGCTTTCTTT. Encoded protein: CASRTRGFEAFF.

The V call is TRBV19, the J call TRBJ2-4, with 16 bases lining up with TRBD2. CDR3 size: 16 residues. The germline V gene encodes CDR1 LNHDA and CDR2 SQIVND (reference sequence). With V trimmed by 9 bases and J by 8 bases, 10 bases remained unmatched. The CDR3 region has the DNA TGTGCCAGCGCCCCCGGGACTAGCGGGGGGGTAGACATTCAGTACTTC. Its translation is CASAPGTSGGVDIQYF.

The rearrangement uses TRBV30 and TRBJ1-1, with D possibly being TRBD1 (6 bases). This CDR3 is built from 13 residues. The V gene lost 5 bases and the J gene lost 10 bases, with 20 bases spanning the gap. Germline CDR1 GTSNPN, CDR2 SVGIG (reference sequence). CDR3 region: CAWGSGGLPTAFF. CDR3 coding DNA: TGTGCCTGGGGGTCGGGGGGCTTGCCTACAGCTTTCTTT.